This is a list of T cell receptor beta chains from one sample in a study of T cells after yellow fever vaccination. A single record per CDR3 protein comes from TCRdb applying MiXCR to the 5' RACE reads. This sample yields about 53,000 distinct CDR3 sequences, of which approximately 6.1% are seen a single time; roughly a third belongs to the top ten. The sequenced sample was PBMCs, either bulk or a sorted T-cell subset (CD4+, CD8+, memory, or dextramer-sorted; not recorded which), obtained on the day of the yellow fever booster vaccination. These receptors all stem from a man between 18 and 29 years old who received the YFV17D yellow fever vaccine. Both conserved end residues are part of each CDR3. Each record gives: CDR3 protein, CDR3 DNA, V gene, D gene, clone size, J gene. A D gene is named only where the DNA matches it firmly. Clone size is given for some rows only: seen once, a few or many times, or a class if the clone is expanded.

CDR3aa: CASSPSSGAYTDTQYF
CDR3nt: TGTGCCAGCAGCCCGAGTAGCGGGGCGTACACAGATACGCAGTATTTT
v_gene: TRBV2
d_gene: TRBD2
abundance: few
j_gene: TRBJ2-3

CDR3aa: CASLPGGNEQFF
CDR3nt: TGTGCCAGCCTCCCGGGTGGCAATGAGCAGTTCTTC
v_gene: TRBV11-2
d_gene: -
abundance: -
j_gene: TRBJ2-1

CDR3aa: CASSFIPRGGDTEAFF
CDR3nt: TGTGCCAGCAGCTTTATTCCGAGAGGGGGGGACACTGAAGCTTTCTTT
v_gene: TRBV7-2
d_gene: -
abundance: many
j_gene: TRBJ1-1

CDR3aa: CASSHDGGSTDTQYF
CDR3nt: TGCGCCAGCAGCCATGACGGGGGTAGCACAGATACGCAGTATTTT
v_gene: TRBV4-3
d_gene: -
abundance: -
j_gene: TRBJ2-3

CDR3aa: CASSLPTSRGIAKNIQYF
CDR3nt: TGTGCCAGCAGTTTACCAACTAGCAGGGGTATAGCCAAAAACATTCAGTACTTC
v_gene: TRBV28
d_gene: -
abundance: few
j_gene: TRBJ2-4

CDR3aa: CASSPGYSGNTIYF
CDR3nt: TGCGCCAGCAGCCCGGGTTACTCTGGAAACACCATATATTTT
v_gene: TRBV5-1
d_gene: -
abundance: many
j_gene: TRBJ1-3

CDR3aa: CASSLIDGPEQYF
CDR3nt: TGTGCCAGCAGTCTCATCGACGGCCCCGAGCAGTACTTC
v_gene: TRBV6-2/TRBV6-3
d_gene: -
abundance: few
j_gene: TRBJ2-7

CDR3aa: CAQSGRDYNEQFF
CDR3nt: TGTGCCCAAAGCGGGAGGGACTACAATGAGCAGTTCTTC
v_gene: TRBV5-4
d_gene: TRBD2
abundance: few
j_gene: TRBJ2-1

CDR3aa: CASSLISGGMETQYF
CDR3nt: TGCGCCAGCAGCTTGATTAGCGGGGGGATGGAGACCCAGTACTTC
v_gene: TRBV5-1
d_gene: TRBD2
abundance: many
j_gene: TRBJ2-5

CDR3aa: CASRGTGQSEQFF
CDR3nt: TGTGCCAGCAGGGGGACAGGGCAAAGCGAGCAGTTCTTC
v_gene: TRBV27
d_gene: TRBD1
abundance: many
j_gene: TRBJ2-1

CDR3aa: CASRPPPGQGLPGELFF
CDR3nt: TGTGCCAGCAGGCCGCCGCCGGGACAGGGTCTCCCCGGGGAGCTGTTTTTT
v_gene: TRBV6-5
d_gene: TRBD1
abundance: -
j_gene: TRBJ2-2

CDR3aa: CSGKTDTQYF
CDR3nt: TGCAGCGGCAAAACAGATACGCAGTATTTT
v_gene: TRBV29-1
d_gene: -
abundance: many
j_gene: TRBJ2-3

CDR3aa: CASSQEWGVQNTDTQYF
CDR3nt: TGTGCCAGCAGCCAAGAATGGGGGGTCCAGAACACAGATACGCAGTATTTT
v_gene: TRBV14
d_gene: -
abundance: many
j_gene: TRBJ2-3

CDR3aa: CATGGSTDTQYF
CDR3nt: TGTGCCACGGGGGGGAGCACAGATACGCAGTATTTT
v_gene: TRBV10-3
d_gene: TRBD2
abundance: many
j_gene: TRBJ2-3

CDR3aa: CASSLSYGGNEQFF
CDR3nt: TGTGCCAGCAGCCTGTCCTACGGGGGCAATGAGCAGTTCTTC
v_gene: TRBV12-3/TRBV12-4
d_gene: -
abundance: many
j_gene: TRBJ2-1

CDR3aa: CASSQGVSSTDTQYF
CDR3nt: TGTGCCAGCAGCCAAGGAGTGAGTAGCACAGATACGCAGTATTTT
v_gene: TRBV14
d_gene: -
abundance: few
j_gene: TRBJ2-3

CDR3aa: CATGGAYTDTQYF
CDR3nt: TGTGCCACGGGCGGGGCGTACACAGATACGCAGTATTTT
v_gene: TRBV15
d_gene: -
abundance: many
j_gene: TRBJ2-3

CDR3aa: CASSPTPTGQLDTQYF
CDR3nt: TGTGCCAGCAGTCCAACCCCCACGGGACAGTTGGATACGCAGTATTTT
v_gene: TRBV12-3/TRBV12-4
d_gene: TRBD1
abundance: -
j_gene: TRBJ2-3

CDR3aa: CASSQGQSSYNEQFF
CDR3nt: TGTGCCAGCTCACAGGGACAGAGCTCCTACAATGAGCAGTTCTTC
v_gene: TRBV18
d_gene: TRBD1
abundance: -
j_gene: TRBJ2-1

CDR3aa: CASSPSGTGDTGELFF
CDR3nt: TGTGCCAGCAGCCCTTCCGGGACAGGTGACACCGGGGAGCTGTTTTTT
v_gene: TRBV4-2
d_gene: TRBD1
abundance: many
j_gene: TRBJ2-2

CDR3aa: CAWTAGAVGSPLHF
CDR3nt: TGTGCCTGGACGGCAGGGGCTGTAGGCTCACCCCTCCACTTT
v_gene: TRBV30
d_gene: -
abundance: few
j_gene: TRBJ1-6

CDR3aa: CAWTGGGNQPQHF
CDR3nt: TGTGCCTGGACGGGCGGGGGCAATCAGCCCCAGCATTTT
v_gene: TRBV30
d_gene: -
abundance: many
j_gene: TRBJ1-5

CDR3aa: CASSLGTGTNTQYF
CDR3nt: TGCGCCAGCAGCCTAGGGACAGGGACGAATACGCAGTATTTT
v_gene: TRBV5-1
d_gene: TRBD1
abundance: few
j_gene: TRBJ2-3

CDR3aa: CASSVAAVQETQYF
CDR3nt: TGTGCCAGCAGCGTAGCGGCAGTCCAAGAGACCCAGTACTTC
v_gene: TRBV9
d_gene: -
abundance: many
j_gene: TRBJ2-5

CDR3aa: CASSTLPWTTGGGEQYF
CDR3nt: TGCGCCAGCAGCACCCTGCCCTGGACTACAGGGGGAGGGGAGCAGTACTTC
v_gene: TRBV4-1
d_gene: -
abundance: -
j_gene: TRBJ2-7

CDR3aa: CASSFGSNYGYTF
CDR3nt: TGTGCCAGCAGTTTTGGTTCTAACTATGGCTACACCTTC
v_gene: TRBV12-3/TRBV12-4
d_gene: -
abundance: -
j_gene: TRBJ1-2

CDR3aa: CAGGPRVEAFF
CDR3nt: TGTGCCGGAGGGCCAAGAGTTGAAGCTTTCTTT
v_gene: TRBV6-6
d_gene: -
abundance: many
j_gene: TRBJ1-1

CDR3aa: CASSYTYDQETQYF
CDR3nt: TGTGCCAGCAGTTACACTTATGACCAAGAGACCCAGTACTTC
v_gene: TRBV6-6
d_gene: -
abundance: many
j_gene: TRBJ2-5

CDR3aa: CASSQVSGRFQFF
CDR3nt: TGCGCCAGCAGCCAAGTTTCGGGGCGGTTCCAGTTCTTC
v_gene: TRBV4-3
d_gene: -
abundance: few
j_gene: TRBJ2-1

CDR3aa: CASSLMGDTQYF
CDR3nt: TGTGCCAGCAGCTTAATGGGGGATACGCAGTATTTT
v_gene: TRBV7-2
d_gene: -
abundance: many
j_gene: TRBJ2-3

CDR3aa: CASSLPLLRAGQSVGELFF
CDR3nt: TGCGCCAGCAGCCTTCCCCTCCTCCGAGCGGGTCAGTCGGTCGGGGAGCTGTTTTTT
v_gene: TRBV4-1
d_gene: -
abundance: many
j_gene: TRBJ2-2

CDR3aa: CASSYQTTSGASKQFF
CDR3nt: TGTGCCAGCAGTTACCAGACGACTAGCGGGGCCTCCAAGCAGTTCTTC
v_gene: TRBV6-5
d_gene: TRBD2
abundance: many
j_gene: TRBJ2-1

CDR3aa: CASSTLAELYEQYF
CDR3nt: TGTGCCAGTAGTACACTAGCGGAGCTATACGAGCAGTACTTC
v_gene: TRBV19
d_gene: TRBD2
abundance: -
j_gene: TRBJ2-7

CDR3aa: CASSLGSIGASGAPDTQYF
CDR3nt: TGTGCCAGCAGTTTAGGGAGCATTGGGGCTAGCGGGGCCCCAGATACGCAGTATTTT
v_gene: TRBV28
d_gene: TRBD2
abundance: -
j_gene: TRBJ2-3

CDR3aa: CASSLAGEITGELFF
CDR3nt: TGTGCCAGCAGCCTAGCGGGGGAGATAACCGGGGAGCTGTTTTTT
v_gene: TRBV3-1
d_gene: TRBD2
abundance: -
j_gene: TRBJ2-2

CDR3aa: CASSLVGGGYEQYF
CDR3nt: TGCGCCAGCAGCTTGGTCGGGGGGGGCTACGAGCAGTACTTC
v_gene: TRBV5-1
d_gene: TRBD2
abundance: many
j_gene: TRBJ2-7

CDR3aa: CASSYGLDNEQFF
CDR3nt: TGTGCCAGCAGTTACGGACTAGACAATGAGCAGTTCTTC
v_gene: TRBV27
d_gene: TRBD2
abundance: -
j_gene: TRBJ2-1

CDR3aa: CASAIRGTGGPQETQYF
CDR3nt: TGTGCCAGCGCTATCAGGGGTACGGGGGGGCCCCAAGAGACCCAGTACTTC
v_gene: TRBV7-8
d_gene: TRBD2
abundance: many
j_gene: TRBJ2-5

CDR3aa: CGLGTGALYNEQFF
CDR3nt: TGTGGATTGGGGACAGGCGCCCTGTACAATGAGCAGTTCTTC
v_gene: TRBV7-9
d_gene: TRBD1
abundance: many
j_gene: TRBJ2-1